This T cell receptor beta chain was observed in a study of metastatic and nonmetastatic thyroid tumors. Study as a whole: Samples came from malignant and benign thyroid patients, and repertoires were compared across blood and tumor or nodule tissue. Notes on the study in general: Reported TCR beta diversity, measured in blood and tumor, was significantly higher for malignant thyroid tumors than for benign nodules.

The CDR3 spans 13 residues. CDR1 GTSNPN and CDR2 SVGIG come from the germline V gene (reference sequence). The V end lost 2 bases, the J end lost 5 bases, and 12 bases lay between the germline ends. No treatment of any kind had been given to any patient before thyroid surgery. Under the authors' procedure: A distant-metastasis classifier for papillary thyroid cancer was built using CDR3 differences across clinicopathological groups. Using MiXCR, TCRdb re-called clones from the PCR reads. None of the V and J calls come from the authors' own analysis; TCRdb made them. The sample holds some 15,000 clones; 23% are singletons and the top ten take around 7.6%. This clone has at least ten counts. Its antigen is currently unknown.

The chain links TRBV30 to TRBJ1-2; D unresolved. This TCR was recovered from a female donor with papillary thyroid cancer or a benign thyroid nodule (not recorded which). Some clones in this sample may be carry-over from other donors' samples. Input material: adjacent normal tissue. The CDR3 DNA reads TGTGCCTGGAGTCCCGCCCCCTCGTATGGCTACACCTTC. Translated: CAWSPAPSYGYTF.